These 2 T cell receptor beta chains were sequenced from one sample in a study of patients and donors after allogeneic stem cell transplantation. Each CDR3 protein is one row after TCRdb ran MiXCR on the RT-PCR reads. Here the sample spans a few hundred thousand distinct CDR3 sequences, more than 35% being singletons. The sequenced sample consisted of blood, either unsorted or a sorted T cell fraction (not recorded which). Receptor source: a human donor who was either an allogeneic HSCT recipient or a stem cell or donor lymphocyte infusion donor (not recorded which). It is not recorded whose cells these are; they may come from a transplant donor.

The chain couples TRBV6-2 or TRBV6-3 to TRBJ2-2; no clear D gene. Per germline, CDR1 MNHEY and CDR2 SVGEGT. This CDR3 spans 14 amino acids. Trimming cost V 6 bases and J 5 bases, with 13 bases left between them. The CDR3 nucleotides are TGTGCCAGCAGACTGACAAGACGGACCGGGGAGCTGTTTTTT. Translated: CASRLTRRTGELFF.

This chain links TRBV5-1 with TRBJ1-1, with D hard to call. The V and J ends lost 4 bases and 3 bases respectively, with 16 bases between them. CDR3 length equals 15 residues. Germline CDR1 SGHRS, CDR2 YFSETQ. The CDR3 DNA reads TGCGCCAGCAGCCCCTACGATGGGGTAGACACTGAAGCTTTCTTT. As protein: CASSPYDGVDTEAFF.